This entry features one TCR beta chain sequence. This entry belongs to a study of blood T cells in healthy people across ages. Each sample had at least 6 million PBMCs isolated. With a J-beta primer mix and a sample-barcoded 5' primer, a second PCR ran roughly 6 to 12 cycles. Samples each returned at least 3 million CDR3-containing paired-end reads. From the 5' RACE reads, TCRdb called clonotypes with MiXCR, one entry per CDR3 protein. The table lists approximately 960,000 distinct CDR3 sequences, about 28% of them singletons. These data were also reused for a study on T cells of mothers and their children. Per that study: Whatever RNA was extracted went entirely into cDNA synthesis, at approximately 1.4 ug per 15 ul. Related mother-child pairs showed slightly, non-significantly higher overlap than unrelated pairs.

This TCR was recovered from a woman between 40 and 50 years old in good health. The specimen sequenced was blood.

CDR3: CASSPGVGITSEQYF. For the CDR3, the DNA is TGTGCCAGCAGCCCGGGGGTGGGGATTACGAGTGAGCAGTACTTC. The chain uses TRBV7-3 and TRBJ2-7; maybe TRBD2 (6 bases). Germline V lookup: CDR1 SGHTA, CDR2 FQGTGA. This CDR3 region has 15 residues. The V gene lost 5 bases and the J gene lost 7 bases, with 21 bases spanning the gap.